Below, 16 T cell receptor beta chains from the same sample are listed, as sequenced in a study of blood T cell repertoires in COVID-19. This table comes from immunoSEQ multiplex PCR, and its TCRdb copy is limited to in-frame clones, with some not included. The table records 150,000 to 200,000 clones, approximately 79% of them present only once. The material sequenced was peripheral blood. The receptors derive from a woman in her thirties or forties with COVID-19, enrolled during active disease.

The rearrangement joins TRBV28 to TRBJ1-2; D is uncertain. Germline lookup yields CDR1 MDHEN and CDR2 SYDVKM. This CDR3 spans 15 amino acids. Trimming removed 5 bases from V and 4 bases from J, with 17 bases in between. The CDR3 here is CASSQPFQRLYGYTF. DNA of the CDR3: TGTGCCAGCAGTCAACCTTTTCAGCGACTCTATGGCTACACCTTC.

V usage is TRBV6-6 and J usage is TRBJ2-4, with D perhaps TRBD1 (7 bases). V shed 6 bases and J shed 0 bases, with 15 bases lying between them. The germline CDR1 and CDR2 sequences are MNHNY and SVGAGI (reference sequence). The CDR3 totals 16 residues. The CDR3 DNA reads TGTGCCAGCAGCGGGGGACAGATCACAGCCAAAAACATTCAGTACTTC. Its translation: CASSGGQITAKNIQYF.

The chain couples TRBV6-6 to TRBJ2-1, with TRBD2 matching over 10 bases. V gave up 6 bases and J gave up 8 bases; unmatched junction bases: 7. Germline-derived CDR1 and CDR2 are MNHNY and SVGAGI (reference sequence). This CDR3 contains 14 residues. In nucleotides, the CDR3 is TGTGCCAGCAGAAAGCGGGAGGGCCACGATGAGCAGTTCTTC. This translates into CASRKREGHDEQFF.

The chain is built from TRBV2 and TRBJ1-3, with a tentative D call TRBD1 (6 bases). V was clipped by 8 bases and J by 0 bases, with 8 bases between them. This CDR3 contains 13 residues. Germline lookup yields CDR1 SNHLY and CDR2 FYNNEI. The CDR3 bases are TGTGCCAGCTCAGGGGACTCTGGAAACACCATATATTTT. It translates to CASSGDSGNTIYF. Full variable domain (missing parts from reference TRBV2 and TRBJ1-3): EPEVTQTPSHQVTQMGQEVILRCVPISNHLYFYWYRQILGQKVEFLVSFYNNEISEKSEIFDDQFSVERPDGSNFTLKIRSTKLEDSAMYFCASSGDSGNTIYFGEGSWLTVV.

This rearrangement joins TRBV27 to TRBJ2-2; the match to TRBD2 covers 8 bases. Trimming at V came to 4 bases and at J to 1 base, leaving 5 bases not matched to a gene. The CDR3 covers 16 residues. The germline V gene has CDR1 MNHEY and CDR2 SMNVEV (reference sequence). CDR3 sequence reads: CASSSNAGGNTGELFF. The CDR3 nucleotides read TGTGCCAGCAGTTCAAACGCGGGGGGGAACACCGGGGAGCTGTTTTTT.

The chain links TRBV28 to TRBJ2-3; D possibly corresponds to TRBD2 (5 bases). The V end lost 5 bases, the J end lost 0 bases, and 9 bases lay between the germline ends. This CDR3 spans 14 amino acids. Germline CDR1 and CDR2: MDHEN and SYDVKM. The CDR3 DNA sequence: TGTGCCAGCAGTCTCCAGCGGAGCACAGATACGCAGTATTTT. Residues: CASSLQRSTDTQYF.

J is TRBJ2-5 and V is TRBV4-1, with TRBD1 as a possible D gene (6 bases). CDR3 length: 14 residues. Trimming shortened V by 1 base and J by 4 bases, and 10 bases separated the two germline ends. The germline V gene encodes CDR1 MGHRA and CDR2 YSYEKL. CDR3 nucleotides: TGCGCCAGCAGCCAAGTCACAGGGTTAGAGACCCAGTACTTC. It encodes CASSQVTGLETQYF.

This clone was counted a single time. The CDR3 loop is CATERLRGNTEAFF. The CDR3 region has the DNA TGTGCCACCGAAAGACTCCGCGGGAACACTGAAGCTTTCTTT. This chain connects TRBV2 to TRBJ1-1; D remains ambiguous. V lost 10 bases, J lost 1 base, and 16 bases lay in between. From germline, CDR1 is SNHLY and CDR2 FYNNEI. This CDR3 is built from 14 residues.

This clone was recorded a few times. The chain has TRBV30 and TRBJ1-5; TRBD1 might be the D (5 bases). Germline V gene lookup returns CDR1 GTSNPN and CDR2 SVGIG (reference sequence). The CDR3 covers 13 residues. The V end was cut by 3 bases, the J end by 0 bases, with 6 bases between. In DNA, the CDR3 is TGTGCCTGGAGAGGGGATAGCAATCAGCCCCAGCATTTT. This translates into CAWRGDSNQPQHF. Supplemented by reference TRBV30 and TRBJ1-5, the full variable domain reads SQTIHQWPATLVQPVGSPLSLECTVEGTSNPNLYWYRQAAGRGLQLLFYSVGIGQISSEVPQNLSASRPQDRQFILSSKKLLLSDSGFYLCAWRGDSNQPQHFGDGTRLSIL.

The rearrangement joins TRBV5-4 to TRBJ2-5; 12 nucleotides match TRBD2. The length of the CDR3 is 14 residues. CDR1 and CDR2 from the germline V gene are SGHNT and YYREEE (reference sequence). V gave up 4 bases and J gave up 9 bases; unmatched junction bases: 7. CDR3 in amino acids: CASSPGLAGQAQYF. The DNA for the CDR3 is TGTGCCAGCAGCCCAGGACTAGCGGGGCAGGCCCAGTACTTC.

The chain links TRBV28 to TRBJ2-5; the D gene is possibly TRBD1 (6 bases). The CDR3 is made up of 11 amino acids. Germline V CDR1 and CDR2: MDHEN, SYDVKM. The V end lost 7 bases, the J end lost 3 bases, and 6 bases lay between the germline ends. CDR3 DNA sequence: TGTGCCAGCAAGGGGGAAGAGACCCAGTACTTC. Translating it yields CASKGEETQYF.

The gene calls are TRBV25-1 and TRBJ2-7; tentative D call: TRBD2 (5 bases). V lost 3 bases, J lost 2 bases, and 11 bases lay in between. The CDR3 runs 14 residues. Germline V gene data show CDR1 as MGHDK and CDR2 as SYGVNS. This CDR3 is CASSDSGRAYEQYF. For the CDR3, the DNA is TGTGCCAGCAGTGACAGCGGTCGCGCCTACGAGCAGTACTTC.

The gene calls are TRBV3-1 (or the pseudogene TRBV3-2) and TRBJ1-6; a possible D gene is TRBD1 (5 bases). This CDR3 comprises 16 residues. V gave up 0 bases and J gave up 9 bases, with 15 bases separating them. From germline, CDR1 is LGHDT and CDR2 YNNKEL (reference sequence). The CDR3 protein is CASSQDAGYSRSPLHF. The CDR3 DNA reads TGTGCCAGCAGCCAAGATGCAGGGTATAGTCGTTCACCCCTCCACTTT.

The chain links TRBV13 to TRBJ2-2, with TRBD2 matching over 14 bases. The CDR3 length is 20 residues. With 5 bases clipped from V and 4 bases from J, the junction kept 15 bases outside the gene matches. The germline gives CDR1 PRHDT, CDR2 FYEKMQ (reference sequence). This CDR3 reads CASSPYLRTSGRSSTGELFF. Written as DNA, the CDR3 is TGTGCCAGCAGCCCATACCTTAGGACTAGCGGGAGGTCTAGCACCGGGGAGCTGTTTTTT. The entire variable domain, with the rest obtained from reference TRBV13 and TRBJ2-2, is as follows: AAGVIQSPRHLIKEKRETATLKCYPIPRHDTVYWYQQGPGQDPQFLISFYEKMQSDKGSIPDRFSAQQFSDYHSELNMSSLELGDSALYFCASSPYLRTSGRSSTGELFFGEGSRLTVL.

The rearrangement links TRBV29-1 to TRBJ2-5, with 10 bases matching TRBD2. The CDR3 consists of 14 residues. The junction had 11 bases not matched to a gene; V was cut back by 8 bases and J by 5 bases. From germline, CDR1 is SQVTM and CDR2 ANQGSEA. For the CDR3, the DNA is TGCAGCTCAAAGCGGGGGGGCACAATCGAGACCCAGTACTTC. Residues: CSSKRGGTIETQYF.

The chain recombines TRBV3-1 (or the pseudogene TRBV3-2) with TRBJ1-1; D not certain. Between the trimmed V and J ends, which lost 5 bases and 5 bases, there was a span of 9 bases. Germline values: CDR1 LGHDT, CDR2 YNNKEL (reference sequence). The CDR3 length is 12 residues. The CDR3 region is CASSVGPTEAFF. The CDR3 region has the DNA TGTGCCAGCAGCGTTGGGCCGACTGAAGCTTTCTTT.